This TCR beta chain is from a study of cytomegalovirus exposure and HLA in healthy donors. CDR3 length: 11 amino acids. Germline V gene lookup returns CDR1 ENHRY and CDR2 SYGVKD. Trimming took off 4 bases at V and 5 bases at J, with 4 bases between the two ends. Whole-study findings and limits: One variant, a missense change in DCLRE1C, was linked in a later analysis to TCR beta V- and J-gene trimming. As a later analysis revealed, the rate of TCR association differed by HLA locus, with DRB1 most and HLA-C fewest. It was approximately 170 TCR beta chains that were listed as cytomegalovirus-associated. The study reported that TCR beta sequences accurately predicted HLA-A and HLA-B alleles in most subjects.

60 Vbeta and 13 Jbeta primers were used in PCR. Profiled with immunoSEQ multiplex PCR; TCRdb holds only in-frame clones, not every one. This sample has around 200,000 clones; roughly four fifths occur once, and the top ten carry about 0.6%. This clone was counted only a few times. Antigen unknown. The specimen was PBMCs. The sequence was collected from a woman aged 40 to 50 in good health and CMV-seronegative. The chain joins TRBV10-3 to TRBJ2-3; D unclear. CDR3 sequence reads: CAISALDTQYF. The CDR3 DNA reads as TGTGCCATCAGTGCTTTAGATACGCAGTATTTT.